This T cell receptor beta chain was profiled in a study of regulatory T cells in long-lasting Graves disease. Study overall: By definition, persistent Graves' disease involved antithyroid drugs for over 5 years alongside positive TSH receptor antibodies. Points from the study as a whole: TCR diversity in persistent Graves' patients was below that of newly diagnosed ones. Favoring TRBV28, TRBJ1-2 and TRBJ2-5 was a feature seen in persistent disease.

V lost 6 bases and J 4 bases, leaving 16 bases between the germline ends. CDR1 MDHEN and CDR2 SYDVKM come from the germline V gene. There are 14 residues in the CDR3. According to the study, TCR beta libraries were built with iRepertoire HTBI primers and CDR3-region Arm-PCR. In the original analysis: In the combined samples, roughly 62 TRBV and 14 TRBJ segments were identified. TCRdb reprocessed the multiplex PCR reads via MiXCR and lists one record per CDR3 protein. The V and J calls follow TCRdb's processing rather than the paper's. The sample includes about 310,000 distinct CDR3 sequences, around a fifth of them seen just once. The time point here: persistent/refractory GD, antithyroid drugs over 5 years with positive TRAb. TCR sequences were obtained from RNA taken from PBMCs. This clonotype was seen repeatedly, ten times or more. Its antigen is still unknown.

The gene calls are TRBV28 and TRBJ2-7; D is perhaps TRBD1 (6 bases). Here the sequenced sample was peripheral blood mononuclear cells (PBMCs), taken when the disease was refractory, from a patient treated with antithyroid drugs. This clonotype originated in a female donor with Graves disease. CDR3 DNA: TGTGCCAGCAGCCTAAGGACAGCGCCTTACGAGCAGTACTTC. It codes for CASSLRTAPYEQYF. The variable domain in full, with the rest retrieved from reference TRBV28 and TRBJ2-7, is DVKVTQSSRYLVKRTGEKVFLECVQDMDHENMFWYRQDPGLGLRLIYFSYDVKMKEKGDIPEGYSVSREKKERFSLILESASTNQTSMYLCASSLRTAPYEQYFGPGTRLTVT.